A selection of T cell receptor beta chains follows, all from one sample in a study of cytomegalovirus exposure and HLA in healthy donors. The data were produced by immunoSEQ multiplex PCR, yet TCRdb's version contains in-frame clones alone and is incomplete. The table includes about 160,000 clones, approximately 89% detected once. Sequenced input: PBMCs. The source is a woman aged 18-29 years in good health and CMV-seropositive. CDR3s include the opening cysteine and the closing phenylalanine or tryptophan. A D gene is named only where the DNA matches it firmly. Rows may omit the clone size; those that give it use once, few, many or a size class.

TRBD1 TRBJ1-1 TRBV4-1 NA CASSPGQGIPEAFF TGCGCCAGCAGCCCCGGACAGGGAATCCCTGAAGCTTTCTTT
NA TRBJ1-5 TRBV5-6 NA CASSFRGGNQPQHF TGTGCCAGCAGCTTCCGGGGAGGCAATCAGCCCCAGCATTTT
NA TRBJ1-3 TRBV11-2 NA CASNRGNTIYF TGTGCCAGCAATCGTGGCAACACCATATATTTT
NA TRBJ2-7 TRBV11-3 once CASSLVGTWGEQYF TGTGCCAGCAGCTTAGTAGGGACATGGGGGGAGCAGTACTTC
TRBD1 TRBJ1-1 TRBV5-1 NA CASSFRDRNTEAFF TGCGCCAGCAGCTTCCGGGACAGAAACACTGAAGCTTTCTTT
NA TRBJ1-2 TRBV7-2 NA CASTGDWRGRPIEGYTF TGTGCCAGCACAGGGGATTGGCGGGGGCGACCTATTGAAGGCTACACCTTC
NA TRBJ2-2 TRBV10-2 NA CASSDLRTGELFF TGCGCCAGCAGTGATTTACGGACCGGGGAGCTGTTTTTT
NA TRBJ1-4 TRBV9 NA CASSGGSGEGGTNEKLFF TGTGCCAGCAGCGGGGGATCCGGGGAGGGTGGAACTAATGAAAAACTGTTTTTT
TRBD1 TRBJ2-7 TRBV6-5 many CASSTGTGGNEQYF TGTGCCAGCAGTACTGGGACAGGGGGCAACGAGCAGTACTTC
NA TRBJ2-7 TRBV9 once CASSPSLASYEQYF TGTGCCAGCAGCCCCAGTCTAGCCTCCTACGAGCAGTACTTC
TRBD1 TRBJ2-7 TRBV28 NA CASSLGQGERYEQYF TGTGCCAGCAGTTTAGGCCAGGGGGAAAGATACGAGCAGTACTTC
TRBD2 TRBJ2-7 TRBV5-6 NA CASSLASSGRAEQYF TGTGCCAGCAGCTTGGCCTCTAGCGGGAGGGCCGAGCAGTACTTC
TRBD2 TRBJ2-2 TRBV9 NA CASSVAGGGTGELFF TGTGCCAGCAGCGTAGCGGGAGGCGGCACCGGGGAGCTGTTTTTT
TRBD1 TRBJ1-5 TRBV12-5 NA CASGSGQGVQPQHF TGTGCTAGTGGTTCGGGACAGGGTGTTCAGCCCCAGCATTTT
TRBD1 TRBJ2-7 TRBV29-1 NA CSVESGTGRSAEQYF TGCAGCGTTGAGTCCGGGACAGGGAGGAGTGCCGAGCAGTACTTC
TRBD1 TRBJ2-5 TRBV10-3 NA CAISHQPGQGNQETQYF TGTGCCATCAGTCATCAACCGGGACAGGGGAATCAAGAGACCCAGTACTTC
NA TRBJ1-5 TRBV12-1 NA CASSLRTGGNQPQHF TGTGCCAGCAGCCTGCGGACAGGGGGAAATCAGCCCCAGCATTTT
NA TRBJ1-4 TRBV19 NA CASTPSGARMEWNEKLFF TGTGCCAGTACTCCCTCAGGGGCACGGATGGAGTGGAATGAAAAACTGTTTTTT
NA TRBJ2-2 TRBV5-1 NA CASMGSGNTGELFF TGCGCCAGCATGGGTAGCGGAAACACCGGGGAGCTGTTTTTT
NA TRBJ1-5 TRBV18 NA CASSPYDSNQPQHF TGTGCCAGCTCACCCTACGATAGCAATCAGCCCCAGCATTTT
TRBD2 TRBJ2-7 TRBV6-6 NA CASSDGTSSYEQYF TGTGCCAGCAGTGACGGGACTAGCTCCTACGAGCAGTACTTC
NA TRBJ2-7 TRBV5-6 NA CASSLGRSYEQYF TGTGCCAGCAGCTTGGGACGGAGCTACGAGCAGTACTTC
NA TRBJ2-7 TRBV7-9 few CASRGPSYEQYF TGTGCCAGCAGGGGGCCCTCCTACGAGCAGTACTTC
NA TRBJ2-1 TRBV19 NA CASSMGGSYNEQFF TGTGCCAGTAGTATGGGGGGCTCCTACAATGAGCAGTTCTTC
TRBD1 TRBJ2-7 TRBV28 NA CASSKDRGRSTYEQYF TGTGCCAGCAGTAAAGACAGGGGGCGGTCAACCTACGAGCAGTACTTC
TRBD1 TRBJ1-1 TRBV5-3 NA CARSLAGTGTTEAFF TGTGCCAGAAGCTTGGCCGGGACAGGGACTACTGAAGCTTTCTTT
NA TRBJ2-1 TRBV10-1 NA CASSEKTASSYNEQFF TGCGCCAGCAGTGAAAAGACAGCGAGCTCCTACAATGAGCAGTTCTTC
NA TRBJ2-7 TRBV5-1 NA CASSFGRPESYEQYF TGCGCCAGCAGCTTCGGGAGACCAGAGTCCTACGAGCAGTACTTC
NA TRBJ2-1 TRBV11-3 NA CASSSLGYAGGGLNEQFF TGTGCCAGCAGCTCGTTGGGATACGCCGGAGGGGGCTTGAATGAGCAGTTCTTC
NA TRBJ2-7 TRBV28 NA CASSLLTSEQYF TGTGCCAGCAGTTTATTAACGAGCGAGCAGTACTTC
TRBD2 TRBJ2-1 TRBV7-8 NA CASSLRSAGGPNEQFF TGTGCCAGCAGCTTAAGGTCGGCGGGAGGGCCCAATGAGCAGTTCTTC